This TCR beta chain was captured by sequencing in a study of shared clonotypes between healthy human individuals. To note about this clone: Its specificity is unknown.

Assay: immunoSEQ multiplex PCR; the TCRdb copy retains only in-frame clones and omits some. The sample carries hundreds of thousands of clones, 95% to 96% recorded once. The study, taken as a whole, reports: Investigators collected only blood, and repertoires in tissues likely differ.

Naive CD8 cells lacked CD45RO and underwent positive selection for CCR7, leaving out terminally differentiated effector memory CD45RA+ cells. Donors were healthy HIV-negative adults without recently reported acute infections or vaccinations. Each sample came from a Caucasian adult donor living in Nashville, Tennessee. Trimming took off 3 bases at V and 4 bases at J, with 7 bases between the two ends. This CDR3 region has 12 residues. Germline CDR1 reads MDHEN; CDR2 reads SYDVKM. This sequence was found in a woman in her twenties or thirties in good health. The sequencing sample was made of naive CD8+ T cells sorted from blood. The V gene is TRBV28, the J gene TRBJ2-7; no clear D gene. The CDR3 region is CASSFARYEQYF. The CDR3 DNA sequence: TGTGCCAGCAGTTTTGCGAGGTACGAGCAGTACTTC.